This is a list of T cell receptor beta chains from one sample in a study of OX40 agonist ivuxolimab in advanced cancers. Profiled with immunoSEQ multiplex PCR; TCRdb holds only in-frame clones, not every one. The sample contains 30,000 to 40,000 clones, roughly nine tenths of which appear only once. Source: CD4+ or CD8+ T cells sorted from blood, taken in a trial of the OX40 agonist ivuxolimab. These receptors came from an adult with an advanced solid tumor such as melanoma, head and neck, liver or kidney cancer. Both conserved end residues are part of each CDR3. D genes are given only for firm matches. The size of a clone is reported for some rows only, either as once, few or many, or as a class for expanded clones.

v_gene,d_gene,abundance,j_gene,CDR3aa,CDR3nt
TRBV10-2,TRBD2,.,TRBJ2-2,CASSLGTSGLTGELFF,TGCGCCAGCAGTTTAGGGACTAGCGGACTAACCGGGGAGCTGTTTTTT
TRBV20-1,.,.,TRBJ2-1,CSARKGEQFF,TGCAGTGCTAGAAAAGGTGAGCAGTTCTTC
TRBV4-1,TRBD1,medium-sized,TRBJ2-2,CASSLGTGDTGELFF,TGCGCCAGCAGCCTTGGGACAGGGGACACCGGGGAGCTGTTTTTT
TRBV7-6,TRBD2,once,TRBJ2-2,CASSWTSGSPGELFF,TGTGCCAGCAGCTGGACTAGCGGGAGCCCCGGGGAGCTGTTTTTT
TRBV4-1,.,.,TRBJ2-3,CASSQEGGDTDTQYF,TGCGCCAGCAGCCAAGAAGGGGGGGATACAGATACGCAGTATTTT
TRBV27,TRBD2,once,TRBJ2-3,CASSHGGGGGDTQYF,TGTGCCAGCTCCCATGGCGGGGGGGGTGGGGATACGCAGTATTTT
TRBV19,.,once,TRBJ2-1,CASSIDGRTEWRNEQFF,TGTGCCAGTAGTATAGATGGTAGGACAGAATGGAGGAATGAGCAGTTCTTC
TRBV5-5,.,.,TRBJ2-7,CASSAFLGTYEQYF,TGTGCCAGCAGCGCCTTCCTGGGGACCTACGAGCAGTACTTC
TRBV29-1,TRBD2,.,TRBJ2-1,CSVDPGLGTSYNEQFF,TGCAGCGTAGATCCGGGACTAGGCACCTCCTACAATGAGCAGTTCTTC
TRBV19,TRBD1,.,TRBJ2-7,CASSTGGYEQYF,TGTGCCAGTAGTACAGGGGGCTACGAGCAGTACTTC
TRBV19,TRBD2,.,TRBJ2-7,CASSISSGGHYEQYF,TGTGCCAGTAGTATTTCTAGCGGGGGGCACTACGAGCAGTACTTC
TRBV30,TRBD1,.,TRBJ2-5,CAWSRGQGGETQYF,TGTGCCTGGAGCAGGGGACAGGGGGGCGAGACCCAGTACTTC
TRBV4-1,TRBD1,.,TRBJ1-5,CASSQDIPGGSNQPQHF,TGCGCCAGCAGCCAAGATATCCCAGGGGGAAGCAATCAGCCCCAGCATTTT
TRBV13,.,.,TRBJ1-2,CASSFTGGGANYGYTF,TGTGCCAGCAGCTTCACCGGAGGGGGAGCTAACTATGGCTACACCTTC
TRBV27,.,.,TRBJ2-1,CASRPAGTTFNEQFF,TGTGCCAGCAGGCCCGCCGGGACCACGTTCAATGAGCAGTTCTTC
TRBV9,.,.,TRBJ2-2,CASSIGGTGELFF,TGTGCCAGCAGCATAGGGGGCACCGGGGAGCTGTTTTTT
TRBV28,TRBD1,.,TRBJ2-5,CASSPYRGDGETQYF,TGTGCCAGCAGTCCCTACAGGGGGGATGGGGAGACCCAGTACTTC
TRBV5-1,TRBD2,.,TRBJ2-7,CASSYGLAGEYEQYF,TGCGCCAGCAGCTATGGACTAGCGGGGGAGTACGAGCAGTACTTC
TRBV27,.,.,TRBJ2-7,CASSLGPGREQYF,TGTGCCAGCAGTTTGGGGCCGGGCCGCGAGCAGTACTTC
TRBV11-3,TRBD2,once,TRBJ2-3,CASSYGSGRAGTDTQYF,TGTGCCAGCAGCTACGGTAGCGGGAGGGCCGGCACAGATACGCAGTATTTT
TRBV6-4,.,.,TRBJ1-5,CASSDSRARGSNQPQHF,TGTGCCAGCAGTGACTCTCGGGCCAGAGGGAGCAATCAGCCCCAGCATTTT
TRBV7-5,.,.,TRBJ2-4,CARSFTGFIDIQYF,TGTGCCAGAAGCTTCACGGGATTTATCGACATTCAGTACTTC